Each of the 6 T cell receptor beta chains below was sequenced from the same sample in a study of blood T cell repertoires in COVID-19 (TCRdb year 2020). Library preparation used the immunoSEQ multiplex PCR assay. TCRdb carries this immuneACCESS record with in-frame sequences only. Its versions omit some clonotypes, under half of them owing to an unresolved V gene in the studies checked, with the rest unexplained. The sample includes about 140,000 clones, with about 90% observed a single time. 1.5% of the sample belongs to the ten largest clones. Sequences were obtained from peripheral blood. The receptors come from a woman aged 55-75 years with acute or convalescent COVID-19.

The chain couples TRBV5-1 to TRBJ2-2, with D possibly being TRBD1 (6 bases). Germline V CDR1 and CDR2: SGHRS, YFSETQ. The CDR3 totals 15 residues. V lost 0 bases and J lost 7, with 13 bases in between. In DNA form, the CDR3 reads TGCGCCAGCAGCTTGGCAGGGGCGCTTGTCGGGGAGCTGTTTTTT. Translation: CASSLAGALVGELFF.

J is TRBJ1-5 and V is TRBV28; D remains ambiguous. Trimming stripped 2 bases from V and 0 bases from J, with 29 bases between. The CDR3 extends over 22 amino acids. Per the germline V gene, CDR1 is MDHEN and CDR2 is SYDVKM. CDR3 sequence: CASSLPLRVRTAEDYSNQPQHF. Here the CDR3 DNA reads TGTGCCAGCAGTTTACCACTGAGGGTTCGCACCGCCGAGGATTATAGCAATCAGCCCCAGCATTTT.

The V gene is TRBV9, the J gene TRBJ2-1; D is ambiguous. Trimming stripped 1 base from V and 7 bases from J, with 9 bases between. The CDR3 sequence is 13 residues long. Germline V gene data show CDR1 as SGDLS and CDR2 as YYNGEE. The CDR3 sequence is CASSVTLRNEQFF. For the CDR3, the DNA is TGTGCCAGCAGCGTAACTTTGCGTAATGAGCAGTTCTTC.

The rearrangement links TRBV11-2 to TRBJ2-3; TRBD2 might be the D (5 bases). The CDR3 has 13 residues. Germline V gene lookup returns CDR1 SGHAT and CDR2 FQNNGV. Trimming pared 0 bases from V and 6 bases from J, leaving 7 bases between. The CDR3: CASSLDRRDTQYF. The CDR3 bases are TGTGCCAGCAGCTTAGATCGGAGGGATACGCAGTATTTT.

V and J are TRBV19 and TRBJ2-7; D is perhaps TRBD1 (6 bases). The CDR3 spans 15 residues. The germline V gene has CDR1 LNHDA and CDR2 SQIVND (reference sequence). The ends were cut back, 5 bases at V and 1 base at J, with 15 bases in the middle. The CDR3 nucleotides read TGTGCCAGTAGTCCCCTGGGGACACCGTCCTACGAGCAGTACTTC. Its protein is CASSPLGTPSYEQYF.

The V gene is TRBV5-6, the J gene TRBJ1-1; 7 bases are shared with TRBD1. V gave up 2 bases and J gave up 4 bases; unmatched junction bases: 5. The length of the CDR3 is 14 residues. From germline, CDR1 is SGHDT and CDR2 YYEEEE. The CDR3 DNA is TGTGCCAGCAGCTTTTCCAGGGGGGTCACTGAAGCTTTCTTT. This sequence encodes CASSFSRGVTEAFF.